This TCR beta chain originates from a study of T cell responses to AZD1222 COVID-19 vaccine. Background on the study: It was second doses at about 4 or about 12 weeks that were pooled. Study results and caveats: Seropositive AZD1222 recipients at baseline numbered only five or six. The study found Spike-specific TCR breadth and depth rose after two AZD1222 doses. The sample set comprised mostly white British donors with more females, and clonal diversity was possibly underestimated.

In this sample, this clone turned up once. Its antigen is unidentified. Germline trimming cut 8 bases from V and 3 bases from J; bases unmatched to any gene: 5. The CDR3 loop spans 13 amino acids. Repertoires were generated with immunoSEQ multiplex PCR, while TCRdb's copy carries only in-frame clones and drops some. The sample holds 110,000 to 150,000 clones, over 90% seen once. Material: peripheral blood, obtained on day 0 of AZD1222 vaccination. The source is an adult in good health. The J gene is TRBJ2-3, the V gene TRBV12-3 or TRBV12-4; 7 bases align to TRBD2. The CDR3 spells CASSGGGTDTQYF. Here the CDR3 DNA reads TGTGCCAGCTCGGGGGGAGGGACAGATACGCAGTATTTT.